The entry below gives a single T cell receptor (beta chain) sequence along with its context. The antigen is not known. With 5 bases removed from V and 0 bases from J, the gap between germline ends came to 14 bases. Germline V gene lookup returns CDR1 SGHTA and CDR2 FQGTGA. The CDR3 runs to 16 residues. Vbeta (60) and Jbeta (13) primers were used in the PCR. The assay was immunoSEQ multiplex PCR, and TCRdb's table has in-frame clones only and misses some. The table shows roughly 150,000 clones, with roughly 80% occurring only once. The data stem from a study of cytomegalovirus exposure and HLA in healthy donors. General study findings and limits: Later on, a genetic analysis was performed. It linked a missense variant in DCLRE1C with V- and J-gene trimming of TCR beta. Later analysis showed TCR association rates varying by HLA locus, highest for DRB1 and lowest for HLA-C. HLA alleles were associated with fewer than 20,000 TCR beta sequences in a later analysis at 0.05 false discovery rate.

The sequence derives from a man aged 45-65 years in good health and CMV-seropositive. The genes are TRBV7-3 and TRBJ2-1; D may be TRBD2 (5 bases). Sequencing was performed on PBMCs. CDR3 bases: TGTGCCAGCAGCCGGCAAACGAGGGCCTCCTACAATGAGCAGTTCTTC. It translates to CASSRQTRASYNEQFF.